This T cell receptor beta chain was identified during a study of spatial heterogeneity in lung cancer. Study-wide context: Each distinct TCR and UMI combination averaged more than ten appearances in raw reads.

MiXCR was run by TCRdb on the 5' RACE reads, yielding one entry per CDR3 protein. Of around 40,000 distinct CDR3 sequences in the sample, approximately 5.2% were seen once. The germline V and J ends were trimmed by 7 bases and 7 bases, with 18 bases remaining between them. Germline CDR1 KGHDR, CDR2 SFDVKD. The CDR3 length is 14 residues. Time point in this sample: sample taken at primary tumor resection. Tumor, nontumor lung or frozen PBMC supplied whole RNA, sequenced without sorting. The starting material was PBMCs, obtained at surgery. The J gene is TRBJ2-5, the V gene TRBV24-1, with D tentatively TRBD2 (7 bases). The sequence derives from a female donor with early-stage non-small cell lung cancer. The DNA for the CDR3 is TGTGCCACCAGACGCGGGGGCCCCACCGGGACCCAGTACTTC. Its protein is CATRRGGPTGTQYF.